Included here is one T cell receptor (beta chain) sequence, with context. These data come from a study of blood T cell repertoires in COVID-19. Source study methods: Reference gene primer amplification gave estimated nucleated cell counts. This table comes from immunoSEQ multiplex PCR, and its TCRdb copy is limited to in-frame clones, with some not included. The V and J calls and clone size are taken from that table; D and trimming were inferred from the DNA. The table has approximately 240,000 clones, about 85% seen once. Source material: peripheral blood. This clonotype was obtained from a woman aged 55-69 years with active or convalescent COVID-19.

CDR3 nucleotide sequence: TGTGCCAGCTTGCGGGGGGCCCGAGAGACCCAGTACTTC. Amino acid sequence: CASLRGARETQYF. This chain uses TRBV7-2 with TRBJ2-5; 8 nucleotides line up with TRBD2. The length of the CDR3 is 13 residues. V trimming: 8 bases; J trimming: 4 bases; junction bases outside the gene matches: 6. The germline CDR1 and CDR2 sequences are SGHTA and FQGNSA. Using reference TRBV7-2 and TRBJ2-5 for the parts outside the CDR3, the full variable domain is GAGVSQSPSNKVTEKGKDVELRCDPISGHTALYWYRQSLGQGLEFLIYFQGNSAPDKSGLPSDRFSAERTGGSVSTLTIQRTQQEDSAVYLCASLRGARETQYFGPGTRLLVL.